Presented here are 7 T cell receptor beta chains from one specimen sequenced in a study of vaccination and CD4 T cells after COVID-19 (dated by TCRdb to about 2022). The library relied on PCR. The run used an Illumina iSeq 100. DNA from cultured CD4+ T cells was subjected to TCR sequencing with the Oncomine TCR Beta short-read assay at the Johns Hopkins FTIC core. TCRdb reworked the public reads: Q25 trimming with fastp, MiXCR clone assembly, productive beta chains retained. For every CDR3 protein sequence, its rows merge into one entry that carries the most common genes and DNA. This sample has 11,000 to 15,000 distinct CDR3 sequences in its table, and 20% to 25% of those were observed once. Roughly a sixth of the sample belongs to the ten largest clones. For these receptors, no antigen is known. The treatment or condition label, read with the paper, signifies: approximately 10-day PBMC culture with coronavirus spike peptide pools or control peptides (ViraFEST assay).

The sample was CD4+ T cells from blood, cultured in vitro, taken after SARS-CoV-2 vaccination. The source is a human donor who had recovered from COVID-19.

This clonotype was observed a few times. The J gene is TRBJ2-7, the V gene TRBV7-6, with 8 bases fitting TRBD1. The CDR3 extends over 15 amino acids. The trim removed 2 bases at V and 5 bases at J, leaving 8 bases unmatched. Germline loops: CDR1 SGHVS, CDR2 FNYEAQ. The CDR3 coding sequence is TGTGCCAGCAGCTTATCCCGGACAGGGCGGGACGAGCAGTACTTC. Encoded protein: CASSLSRTGRDEQYF.

This sequence joins TRBV6-2 or TRBV6-3 and TRBJ1-4; the match to TRBD1 covers 9 bases. After removal of 6 bases from V and 6 bases from J, the junction contained 5 bases not matched to a gene. Germline V lookup: CDR1 MNHEY, CDR2 SVGEGT. The CDR3 has 14 residues. The CDR3 DNA follows: TGTGCCAGCAGGGGACAGGGTAGGGATGAAAAACTGTTTTTT. Translation gives CASRGQGRDEKLFF.

A few counts support this clonotype. This chain links TRBV6-1 with TRBJ1-2, with 9 bases lining up with TRBD1. Germline V gives CDR1 MNHNS, CDR2 SASEGT. This CDR3 comprises 16 residues. The V and J ends lost 8 bases and 4 bases, in that order; junction bases with no gene match: 14. The CDR3 coding sequence is TGTGCCAGCCGTGGGGGGCCGGGACAGGGAAGCTATGGCTACACCTTC. Translated: CASRGGPGQGSYGYTF.

The V gene is TRBV6-2 or TRBV6-3, the J gene TRBJ2-3; 7 nucleotides line up with TRBD1. The V gene's germline CDR1 is MNHEY and CDR2 SVGEGT. The CDR3 is 15 amino acids. With V trimmed by 6 bases and J by 6 bases, 12 bases remained unmatched. The CDR3 sequence is CASSRSDRARDTQYF. CDR3 bases: TGTGCCAGCAGCCGAAGCGACAGGGCCCGGGATACGCAGTATTTT.

The chain carries TRBV28 and TRBJ2-7; 13 bases agree with TRBD2. CDR1 and CDR2 (germline): MDHEN, SYDVKM. The trim removed 3 bases at V and 1 base at J, leaving 9 bases unmatched. The CDR3 consists of 18 residues. The CDR3 here is CASSFTMGLAGTSYEQYF. CDR3 bases: TGTGCCAGCAGTTTCACAATGGGACTAGCGGGAACGTCCTACGAGCAGTACTTC.

This clonotype came up a few times. V usage is TRBV28 and J usage is TRBJ2-7; TRBD2 might be the D (6 bases). Trimming removed 6 bases at V and 9 bases at J, with 21 bases between. This CDR3 is 14 amino acids long. The germline gives CDR1 MDHEN, CDR2 SYDVKM. The CDR3 coding sequence is TGTGCCAGCAGCATTGAACCAGGACTACTTGGGCAGTACTTC. It is translated as CASSIEPGLLGQYF. The complete variable domain, with remaining parts taken from reference TRBV28 and TRBJ2-7, reads DVKVTQSSRYLVKRTGEKVFLECVQDMDHENMFWYRQDPGLGLRLIYFSYDVKMKEKGDIPEGYSVSREKKERFSLILESASTNQTSMYLCASSIEPGLLGQYFGPGTRLTVT.

The chain recombines TRBV20-1 with TRBJ1-2; 7 nucleotides line up with TRBD1. J lost 6 bases, V lost 6 bases, and 7 bases had no gene match. The CDR3 consists of 12 residues. Looked up from germline, CDR1 is DFQATT and CDR2 is SNEGSKA (reference sequence). CDR3 loop: CSAARQGDGYTF. The CDR3 DNA reads as TGCAGTGCCGCCCGACAGGGAGATGGCTACACCTTC.